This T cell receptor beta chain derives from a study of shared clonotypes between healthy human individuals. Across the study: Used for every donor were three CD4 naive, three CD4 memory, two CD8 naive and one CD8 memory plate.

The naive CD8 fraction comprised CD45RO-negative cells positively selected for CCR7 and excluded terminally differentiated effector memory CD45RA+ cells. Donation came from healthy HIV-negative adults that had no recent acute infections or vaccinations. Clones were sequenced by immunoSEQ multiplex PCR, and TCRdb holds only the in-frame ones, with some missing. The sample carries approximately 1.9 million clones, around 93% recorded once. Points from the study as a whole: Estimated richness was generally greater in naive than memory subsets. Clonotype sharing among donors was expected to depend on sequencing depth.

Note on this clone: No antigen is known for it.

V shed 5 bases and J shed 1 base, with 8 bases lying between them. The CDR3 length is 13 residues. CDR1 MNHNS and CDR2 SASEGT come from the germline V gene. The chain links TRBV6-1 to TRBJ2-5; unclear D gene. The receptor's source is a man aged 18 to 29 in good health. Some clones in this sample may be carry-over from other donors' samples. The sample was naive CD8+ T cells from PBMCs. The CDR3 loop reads CASSKVGQETQYF. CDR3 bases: TGTGCCAGCAGTAAAGTCGGCCAAGAGACCCAGTACTTC.